This T cell receptor (beta chain) was recovered during a study of T cells in Graves' hyperthyroidism and ophthalmopathy. Trimming shortened V by 2 bases and J by 10 bases, and 15 bases separated the two germline ends. The CDR3 runs to 14 residues. The germline V gene has CDR1 SGHDN and CDR2 FVKESK. TCR beta CDR3 region amplification was performed from RNA transcripts. HTBI primers drove first-round RT-PCR of the TCR CDR3. TCRdb re-derived calls from the multiplex PCR reads in MiXCR, one entry per CDR3 protein. This table holds roughly 420,000 distinct CDR3 sequences, approximately 15% found once. Broader study findings: With a median lead of approximately six months before onset, the model predicted ophthalmopathy.

PBMCs were sourced from roughly 9.7 ml fresh peripheral blood. As regards this clonotype: As yet, its antigen is unknown.

The specimen was blood. This receptor was taken from a woman aged 18-30 years with Graves' hyperthyroidism. This chain joins TRBV14 and TRBJ2-1, with D unresolved. The CDR3 coding sequence is TGTGCCAGCAGCCAATTCGGGCTGATTAGGGAGCAGTTCTTC. The encoded protein is CASSQFGLIREQFF.